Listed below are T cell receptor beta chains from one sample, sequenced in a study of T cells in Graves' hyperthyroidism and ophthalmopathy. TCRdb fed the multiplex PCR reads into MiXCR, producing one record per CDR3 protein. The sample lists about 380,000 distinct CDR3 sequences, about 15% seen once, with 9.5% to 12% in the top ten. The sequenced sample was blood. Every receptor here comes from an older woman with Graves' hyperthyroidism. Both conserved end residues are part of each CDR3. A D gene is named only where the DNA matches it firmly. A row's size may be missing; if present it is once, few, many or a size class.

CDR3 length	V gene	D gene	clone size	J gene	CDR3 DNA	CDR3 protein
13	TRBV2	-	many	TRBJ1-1	TGTGCCACCCACCCAGACCGCGTCACTGAAGCTTTCTTT	CATHPDRVTEAFF
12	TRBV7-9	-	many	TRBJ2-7	TGTGCCAGCAGCTCGATAGGCAACGAGCAGTACTTC	CASSSIGNEQYF
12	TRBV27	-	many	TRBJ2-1	TGTGCCAGCAGTTTCCATGGTCGGGAGCAGTTCTTC	CASSFHGREQFF
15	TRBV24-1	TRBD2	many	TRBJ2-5	TGTGCCACCAGTGGAACTAGCGGGAGTTGGGAGACCCAGTACTTC	CATSGTSGSWETQYF
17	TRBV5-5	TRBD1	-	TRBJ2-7	TGTGCCAGCAGCATTACAGAGACCGGGACAGGGAGATACGAGCAGTACTTC	CASSITETGTGRYEQYF
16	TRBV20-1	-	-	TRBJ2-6	TGCAGTGCTAGGTGGGGGAACTCACTTGGGGCCAACGTCCTGACTTTC	CSARWGNSLGANVLTF
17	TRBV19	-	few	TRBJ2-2	TGTGCCAGTAGTCTTTTGACAGACCACTCTAACACCGGGGAGCTGTTTTTT	CASSLLTDHSNTGELFF
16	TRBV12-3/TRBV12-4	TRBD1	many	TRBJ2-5	TGTGCCAGCAGCTCATGGGGGACAGGGAAGGCGGAGACCCAGTACTTC	CASSSWGTGKAETQYF
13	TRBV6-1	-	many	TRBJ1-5	TGTGCCAGCAGTGCAAGGTACAATCAGCCCCAGCATTTT	CASSARYNQPQHF
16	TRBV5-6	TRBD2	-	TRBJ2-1	TGTGCCAGCAGCCCGGGGGGGGGGACTAGTTGGAATGAGCAGTTCTTC	CASSPGGGTSWNEQFF
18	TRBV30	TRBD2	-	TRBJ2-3	TGTTCCTTGGCCTTGGGGGCTAGCGGGAGCCTAATCCCAGATACGCAGTATTTT	CSLALGASGSLIPDTQYF
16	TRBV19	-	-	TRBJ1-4	TGTGCCAGTAGTATAACGGCGGGACGGATTAATGAAAAACTGTTTTTT	CASSITAGRINEKLFF
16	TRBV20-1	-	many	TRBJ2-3	TGCAGTGCTAGAGATTTCAGAACGGGTAGCACAGATACGCAGTATTTT	CSARDFRTGSTDTQYF
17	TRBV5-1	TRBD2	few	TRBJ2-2	TGCGCCAGCAGCAGGTCTTTCTCTAGCGGAGGGACCGGGGAGCTGTTTTTT	CASSRSFSSGGTGELFF
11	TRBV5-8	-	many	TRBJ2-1	TGTGCCAGCAGCATGTACAATGAGCAGTTCTTC	CASSMYNEQFF
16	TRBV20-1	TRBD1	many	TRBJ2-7	TGCAGTGCTAGGGGGGTCTGGACAGGGGACGGCTACGAGCAGTACTTC	CSARGVWTGDGYEQYF
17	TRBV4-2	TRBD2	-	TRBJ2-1	TGTGCCAGCAGCCAAGAAGCGGGGATTAGCTCCTACAATGAGCAGTTCTTC	CASSQEAGISSYNEQFF
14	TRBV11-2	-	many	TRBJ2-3	TGTGCCAGCAGCCATCAAGCGTTCCCGCGCACGCAGTATTTT	CASSHQAFPRTQYF
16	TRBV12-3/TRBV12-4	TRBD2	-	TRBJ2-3	TGTGCCGGCAGTTTAGGACTAGCGGGAGCCACAGATACGCAGTATTTT	CAGSLGLAGATDTQYF
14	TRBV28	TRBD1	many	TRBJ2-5	TGTGCCAGCAGTTCGGACAGGGGAGTGGAGACCCAGTACTTC	CASSSDRGVETQYF
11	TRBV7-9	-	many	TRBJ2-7	TGTGCCAGCAGCGTCCGGGACTCGCAGTACTTC	CASSVRDSQYF
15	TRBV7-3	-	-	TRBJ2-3	TGTGCCAGCAGCCGAAATCCTGGGGGCCCAGATACGCAGTATTTT	CASSRNPGGPDTQYF
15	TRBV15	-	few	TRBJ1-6	TGTGCCACCAGCAGAGACAGGGGCCGCAATTCACCCCTCCACTTT	CATSRDRGRNSPLHF
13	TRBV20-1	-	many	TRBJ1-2	TGCAGTGCTAGAGATTCCTCCTACTATGGCTACACCTTC	CSARDSSYYGYTF
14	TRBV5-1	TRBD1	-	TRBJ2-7	TGCGCCAGCAGCACACGACAGGGGGCGGGCGAGCAGTACTTC	CASSTRQGAGEQYF
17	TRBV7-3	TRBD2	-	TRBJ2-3	TGTGCCAGCAGCACAGGACTAGCGGGAGTATCCGCAGATACGCAGTATTTT	CASSTGLAGVSADTQYF
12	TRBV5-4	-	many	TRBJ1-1	TGTGCCAGCAGACCCCCTGCGGGAGAAGCTTTCTTT	CASRPPAGEAFF
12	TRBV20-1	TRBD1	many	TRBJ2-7	TGCAGTGCTGGGGACAGCTCCTACGAGCAGTACTTC	CSAGDSSYEQYF
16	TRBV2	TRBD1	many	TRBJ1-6	TGTGCCAGCAGAGGGACAGGGAGCTCCTATAATTCACCCCTCCACTTT	CASRGTGSSYNSPLHF
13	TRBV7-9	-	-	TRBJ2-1	TGTGCCAGCAGCCCCTCCGGGGGCAATGAGCAGTTCTTC	CASSPSGGNEQFF
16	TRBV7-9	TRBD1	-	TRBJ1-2	TGTGCCAGCAGCGCGACCGACAGGGGTGGTATAGGTGGCTACACCTTC	CASSATDRGGIGGYTF
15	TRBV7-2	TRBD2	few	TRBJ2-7	TGTGCCAGCAGCTTAGAGAGCGGGGTAACCTACGAGCAGTACTTC	CASSLESGVTYEQYF
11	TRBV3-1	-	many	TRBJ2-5	TGTGCCAGCAGCCAAGCCCAGACCCAGTACTTC	CASSQAQTQYF
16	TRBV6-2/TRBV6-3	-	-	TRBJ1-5	TGTGCCAGCAGCCCCACCGGCTTGCCGGGGTACCAGCCCCAGCATTTT	CASSPTGLPGYQPQHF
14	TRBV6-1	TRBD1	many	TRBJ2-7	TGTGCCAGCAGTGGACGGACAGGGCCATACGAGCAGTACTTC	CASSGRTGPYEQYF
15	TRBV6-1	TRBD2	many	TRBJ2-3	TGTGCCAGCACCGGGGGGAGGGCCGTTTTCCATACGCAGTATTTT	CASTGGRAVFHTQYF
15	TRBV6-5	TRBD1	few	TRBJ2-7	TGTGCCAGCAGTTATCTCGGGACAGGGTTTTACGAGCAGTACTTC	CASSYLGTGFYEQYF
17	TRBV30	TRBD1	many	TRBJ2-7	TGTGCCTGGAGTGTCCGAACAGGGGGCATATTAACCTACGAGCAGTACTTC	CAWSVRTGGILTYEQYF
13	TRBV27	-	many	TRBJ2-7	TGTGCCAGCAGTTCTCCGGCGGGGTACGAGCAGTACTTC	CASSSPAGYEQYF
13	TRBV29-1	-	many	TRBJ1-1	TGCAGCGTTGAAGGACAATTGAACACTGAAGCTTTCTTT	CSVEGQLNTEAFF
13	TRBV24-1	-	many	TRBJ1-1	TGTGCCACCAGTGATTTGCGGGACACTGAAGCTTTCTTT	CATSDLRDTEAFF
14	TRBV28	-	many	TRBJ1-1	TGTGCCAGCACGGGGGGGGGCTGGGGCACTGAAGCTTTCTTT	CASTGGGWGTEAFF
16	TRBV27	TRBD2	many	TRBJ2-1	TGTGCCAGCAGTCTGACTAGCGGGCCTGTCTACAATGAGCAGTTCTTC	CASSLTSGPVYNEQFF
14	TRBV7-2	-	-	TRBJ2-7	TGTGCCAGCAGCTTGACCGGGACTGATCACGAGCAGTACTTC	CASSLTGTDHEQYF
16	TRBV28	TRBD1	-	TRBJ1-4	TGTGCCAGCAGTCCCTCCCCGGGACAGGGGATTGAAAAACTGTTTTTT	CASSPSPGQGIEKLFF
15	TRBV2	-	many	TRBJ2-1	TGTGCCAGCAGTGAACAAGGACTAAACTACAATGAGCAGTTCTTC	CASSEQGLNYNEQFF
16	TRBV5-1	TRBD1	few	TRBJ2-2	TGCGCCAGCAGCCCAAGGACAGGGGGCCATACCGGGGAGCTGTTTTTT	CASSPRTGGHTGELFF